What follows describes a single T cell receptor (beta chain). Its antigen is still unknown. The Oncomine TCR Beta short-read assay generated sequence data from the DNA of cultured CD4+ T cells. In TCRdb, the PCR reads were re-called with MiXCR into one record per CDR3 protein. The data contain about 12,000 distinct CDR3 sequences, around 48% of them singletons. The data belong to a study of vaccination and CD4 T cells after COVID-19. Germline assignment: CDR1 LNHDA and CDR2 SQIVND (reference sequence). The V and J ends lost 3 bases and 2 bases respectively, with 7 bases between them. The CDR3 extends over 13 amino acids. Stated treatment: roughly ten-day PBMC culture with coronavirus spike peptide pools or control peptides (ViraFEST assay).

The source material was CD4+ T cells from blood, cultured in vitro. The sequence was obtained from a human donor who had recovered from COVID-19. This rearrangement joins TRBV19 to TRBJ1-2; D gene unclear. The CDR3 loop reads CASSISGNYGYTF. In DNA, the CDR3 is TGTGCCAGTAGTATCTCCGGAAACTATGGCTACACCTTC.